The T cell receptor beta chain described here comes from a study of T cell repertoires in cytomegalovirus infection. Overall study context: Matching HLA type and CMV infection were both indicated by public TCR beta signatures. General study findings and limits: Public TCR beta family frequency separated CMV-and-HLA carriers, including in an independent cohort. There were HLA-C-restricted CMV-specific TCR beta clonotypes dominating the ex vivo response.

CDR3 size: 13 residues. V was clipped by 1 base and J by 5 bases, with 6 bases between them. Germline CDR1 SNHLY, CDR2 FYNNEI. To note about this clonotype: Its antigen is undetermined.

Via MiXCR, TCRdb re-called the reads, giving one row per CDR3 protein. The sample records about 130,000 distinct CDR3 sequences, almost 9% being singletons. This clonotype originated in a human donor in good health (CMV status not recorded). Some clones in this sample may be carry-over from other donors' samples. This rearrangement joins TRBV2 to TRBJ1-3, with unresolved D. Source material: PBMCs. The CDR3 nucleotides are TGTGCCAGCAGTGAAGAGGGCAGAAACACCATATATTTT. Encoded protein: CASSEEGRNTIYF.